What follows are 26 T cell receptor beta chains derived from one specimen sequenced in a study of T cell responses to AZD1222 COVID-19 vaccine. Sequencing was performed with immunoSEQ multiplex PCR; in TCRdb, only in-frame clones are kept and a portion is missing. This table has approximately 100,000 clones, approximately 91% appearing once. The sequenced sample was peripheral blood, obtained on day 0 of AZD1222 vaccination. The receptor set was obtained from an adult in good health.

This chain connects TRBV27 to TRBJ2-2; the D gene is possibly TRBD2 (5 bases). The V gene lost 7 bases and the J gene lost 5 bases, with 14 bases spanning the gap. The germline gives CDR1 MNHEY, CDR2 SMNVEV (reference sequence). The length of the CDR3 is 14 residues. The CDR3 spells CASTSPGRTGELFF. The CDR3 DNA reads as TGTGCCAGCACGTCTCCGGGGAGAACCGGGGAGCTGTTTTTT.

The V and J genes are TRBV30 and TRBJ1-1; 11 bases line up with TRBD1. The junction had 1 base not matched to a gene; V was cut back by 1 base and J by 3 bases. The CDR3 consists of 14 residues. Germline lookup yields CDR1 GTSNPN and CDR2 SVGIG (reference sequence). As DNA, the CDR3 is TGTGCCTGGAGTGGGGACAGGGGGTACACTGAAGCTTTCTTT. This gives the protein CAWSGDRGYTEAFF.

This clone was observed a handful of times. The chain recombines TRBV18 with TRBJ1-1; 11 bases align to TRBD1. Looked up from germline, CDR1 is KGHSH and CDR2 is LQKENI. The CDR3 length is 16 residues. The V and J ends lost 3 bases and 5 bases, in that order; junction bases with no gene match: 8. The CDR3 reads CASSPPGTGGMTEAFF. DNA for the CDR3: TGTGCCAGCTCACCTCCCGGGACAGGGGGGATGACTGAAGCTTTCTTT.

The chain employs TRBV4-1 and TRBJ2-1, with 11 nucleotides matching TRBD2. The trim removed 4 bases at V and 6 bases at J, leaving 11 bases unmatched. The CDR3 runs to 17 residues. CDR1 and CDR2 from the germline V gene are MGHRA and YSYEKL. CDR3 loop: CASSPRWTSGYSNEQFF. CDR3 in DNA: TGCGCCAGCAGCCCCCGGTGGACTAGCGGGTATAGCAATGAGCAGTTCTTC.

The table lists this clone with a count of one. The chain recombines TRBV6-5 with TRBJ2-7; weak D call: TRBD1 (6 bases). Germline CDR1 MNHEY, CDR2 SVGAGI. The CDR3 covers 14 residues. The V gene lost 10 bases and the J gene lost 3 bases, with 19 bases spanning the gap. The CDR3 DNA sequence: TGTGCCAACCTCCGGACAGTCGCAATCTACGAGCAGTACTTC. This translates into CANLRTVAIYEQYF.

The rearrangement links TRBV19 to TRBJ1-5; 7 bases map to TRBD1. The ends lost 5 bases at V and 5 bases at J; junction bases unmatched: 9. The CDR3 is 15 residues long. Per the germline V gene, CDR1 is LNHDA and CDR2 is SQIVND (reference sequence). The CDR3 loop is CASSSRQGGDQPQHF. CDR3 DNA sequence: TGTGCCAGTAGTTCTCGACAGGGTGGAGATCAGCCCCAGCATTTT.

This clone came up a few times. This chain links TRBV15 with TRBJ1-1, with 7 bases identical to TRBD1. The length of the CDR3 is 16 residues. Losses at the gene ends were 0 bases for V and 4 bases for J; bases not matched to a gene: 8. Germline V gives CDR1 LNHNV, CDR2 YYDKDF (reference sequence). In nucleotides, the CDR3 is TGTGCCACCAGCAGAGACCCCGCCCAGGGGGGCACTGAAGCTTTCTTT. Encoded protein: CATSRDPAQGGTEAFF.

The chain has TRBV30 and TRBJ1-6; D ambiguous. CDR3 length: 13 residues. Germline V gene lookup returns CDR1 GTSNPN and CDR2 SVGIG (reference sequence). The V and J ends lost 4 bases and 4 bases respectively, with 8 bases between them. The CDR3 region is CAWKKEYNSPLHF. In DNA, the CDR3 is TGTGCCTGGAAAAAGGAGTATAATTCACCCCTCCACTTT.

The chain joins TRBV12-3 or TRBV12-4 to TRBJ1-2; D not resolved. This CDR3 has 13 residues. The V and J ends lost 5 bases and 7 bases respectively, with 14 bases between them. This CDR3 reads CASSRTLEGGYTF. CDR3 DNA sequence: TGTGCCAGCAGTCGGACTCTAGAGGGTGGCTACACCTTC.

Points on this clone: This CDR3 is also generated by other DNA sequences in the sample. CDR3 coding DNA: TGTGCCAGCTCAGGCGACAGGGCCTATGGCTACACCTTC. Protein: CASSGDRAYGYTF. This chain links TRBV18 with TRBJ1-2, with 7 positions matching TRBD1. Germline V gene sequence: CDR1 KGHSH, CDR2 LQKENI. V shed 5 bases, J shed 4 bases, and the junction held 4 bases outside the gene matches. This CDR3 comprises 13 residues.

The J gene is TRBJ1-2, the V gene TRBV5-1, with 9 bases that match TRBD1. This CDR3 contains 15 residues. The V gene's germline CDR1 is SGHRS and CDR2 YFSETQ. The junction had 4 bases not matched to a gene; V was cut back by 0 bases and J by 4 bases. In DNA, the CDR3 is TGCGCCAGCAGCTTGGCCGGGACAGGGCCCTATGGCTACACCTTC. It specifies CASSLAGTGPYGYTF.

The chain recombines TRBV12-3 or TRBV12-4 with TRBJ2-2; D is unclear. Trimming cost V 3 bases and J 6 bases, with 5 bases left between them. The CDR3 is made up of 12 amino acids. CDR3 loop: CASSFGPGELFF. The CDR3 nucleotides are TGTGCCAGCAGTTTTGGGCCCGGGGAGCTGTTTTTT.

In nucleotides, the CDR3 is TGTGCCAGCAGTTTAAATCTCTGGGCGGATGAAGCTTTCTTT. It translates to CASSLNLWADEAFF. The chain carries TRBV28 and TRBJ1-1; D unclear. The CDR3 extends over 14 amino acids. Trimming pared 2 bases from V and 7 bases from J, leaving 14 bases between. Germline CDR1 and CDR2: MDHEN and SYDVKM.

The V gene is TRBV18, the J gene TRBJ1-1; D is possibly TRBD1 (6 bases). This CDR3 has 16 residues. Trimming removed 3 bases from V and 5 bases from J, with 19 bases in between. CDR1 is KGHSH, CDR2 LQKENI, per germline. As DNA, the CDR3 is TGTGCCAGCTCACCTCCATCACGGGGGGCAGGGACTGAAGCTTTCTTT. It translates to CASSPPSRGAGTEAFF.

In regard to this clone: The same CDR3 can be traced to other DNA sequences in this sample. The V call is TRBV7-2, the J call TRBJ1-3; TRBD1 might be the D (6 bases). The CDR3 has 14 amino acids. Trimming removed 5 bases from V and 3 bases from J, with 11 bases in between. Germline-derived CDR1 and CDR2 are SGHTA and FQGNSA. CDR3 sequence reads: CASSPTGRGNTIYF. Here the CDR3 DNA reads TGTGCCAGCAGCCCTACAGGGCGTGGAAACACCATATATTTT.

The chain links TRBV7-8 to TRBJ2-2; 9 positions agree with TRBD1. This CDR3 spans 16 amino acids. Germline V gives CDR1 SGHVS, CDR2 FQNEAQ. J was trimmed by 7 bases and V by 5 bases; bases with no gene match: 11. This CDR3 reads CASSPTLQGADGELFF. The CDR3 DNA is TGTGCCAGCAGCCCTACCTTACAGGGGGCCGACGGGGAGCTGTTTTTT.

The chain carries TRBV5-8 and TRBJ1-3, with 9 bases fitting TRBD1. The CDR3 extends over 15 amino acids. Germline V CDR1 and CDR2: SGHTS, YDEGEE. The V segment lost 0 bases and the J segment 8 bases; nucleotides outside the gene matches: 6. The CDR3 is CASSLGGTGMDTIYF. CDR3 DNA: TGTGCCAGCAGCTTGGGGGGGACAGGGATGGACACCATATATTTT.

CDR3 amino acids: CASSPRQASSYEQYF. The CDR3 coding sequence is TGTGCCAGCTCACCTCGGCAGGCCAGCTCCTACGAGCAGTACTTC. The V call is TRBV18, the J call TRBJ2-7; D is undetermined. Trimming pared 3 bases from V and 0 bases from J, leaving 12 bases between. CDR1 and CDR2 (germline): KGHSH, LQKENI. The CDR3 spans 15 residues.

This chain connects TRBV7-9 to TRBJ2-6; D not certain. Trimming pared 11 bases from V and 0 bases from J, leaving 8 bases between. This CDR3 has 13 amino acids. Per the germline V gene, CDR1 is SEHNR and CDR2 is FQNEAQ (reference sequence). The CDR3 is CAAQHSGANVLTF. CDR3 DNA: TGTGCCGCACAGCACTCTGGGGCCAACGTCCTGACTTTC.

CDR3 region: CASSYGSTEAFF. CDR3 coding DNA: TGTGCCAGCAGTTACGGCAGTACTGAAGCTTTCTTT. The chain recombines TRBV6-5 with TRBJ1-1, with D unresolved. The CDR3 has 12 amino acids. Germline lookup yields CDR1 MNHEY and CDR2 SVGAGI. The V end was cut by 2 bases, the J end by 5 bases, with 6 bases between.

The rearrangement joins TRBV5-6 to TRBJ1-3, with TRBD1 as a possible D gene (5 bases). The CDR3 is made up of 14 amino acids. Deletions cut 3 bases from V and 0 bases from J, with 7 bases between. Per the germline V gene, CDR1 is SGHDT and CDR2 is YYEEEE. CDR3 region: CASSYRSSGNTIYF. DNA for the CDR3: TGTGCCAGCAGCTACAGGTCCTCTGGAAACACCATATATTTT. Filled out from reference TRBV5-6 and TRBJ1-3, the complete variable domain reads DAGVTQSPTHLIKTRGQQVTLRCSPKSGHDTVSWYQQALGQGPQFIFQYYEEEERQRGNFPDRFSGHQFPNYSSELNVNALLLGDSALYLCASSYRSSGNTIYFGEGSWLTVV.

The CDR3, as DNA: TGTGCCAGCAGCCAACCGGGACCAGGAAACACCATATATTTT. It is translated as CASSQPGPGNTIYF. The chain combines TRBV3-1 (or the pseudogene TRBV3-2) with TRBJ1-3; maybe TRBD1 (5 bases). This CDR3 has 14 residues. Trimming took 2 bases from V and 4 from J, leaving 9 bases between them. The germline V gene encodes CDR1 LGHDT and CDR2 YNNKEL (reference sequence).

This clone came up once. The chain links TRBV12-3 or TRBV12-4 to TRBJ2-1, with D unclear. The CDR3 has 13 residues. V lost 7 bases and J 3 bases, leaving 10 bases between the germline ends. The CDR3 nucleotides are TGTGCCAGCACCCTTCTTTACTACAATGAGCAGTTCTTC. Translated: CASTLLYYNEQFF.

This chain joins TRBV12-5 and TRBJ2-1; D is ambiguous. The CDR3 covers 10 residues. V was clipped by 2 bases and J by 7 bases, with 0 bases between them. Germline V gene lookup returns CDR1 LGHNT and CDR2 FRNRAP. In DNA form, the CDR3 reads TGTGCTAGTGGTTTGAATGAGCAGTTCTTC. Protein: CASGLNEQFF.

V and J are TRBV28 and TRBJ2-2; a weak D match, TRBD2 (6 bases). Trimming took 3 bases from V and 7 from J, leaving 12 bases between them. The CDR3 is 14 amino acids. CDR1 is MDHEN, CDR2 SYDVKM, per germline. CDR3 nucleotide sequence: TGTGCCAGCAGTTTCTGGAGGGCCGGCGGGGAGCTGTTTTTT. It encodes CASSFWRAGGELFF.

The CDR3 loop reads CASYTPGQGYQPQHF. CDR3 sequence (DNA): TGTGCCAGCTATACCCCGGGACAGGGCTATCAGCCCCAGCATTTT. The chain joins TRBV28 to TRBJ1-5, with 9 bases matching TRBD1. This CDR3 spans 15 amino acids. The V gene's germline CDR1 is MDHEN and CDR2 SYDVKM. J gave up 5 bases and V 8 bases, and 10 bases lay outside the gene matches. Combining the CDR3 with reference TRBV28 and TRBJ1-5 gives the whole variable domain DVKVTQSSRYLVKRTGEKVFLECVQDMDHENMFWYRQDPGLGLRLIYFSYDVKMKEKGDIPEGYSVSREKKERFSLILESASTNQTSMYLCASYTPGQGYQPQHFGDGTRLSIL.